This T cell receptor (beta chain) was observed in a study of cytomegalovirus exposure and HLA in healthy donors. A multiplex PCR was run with 60 Vbeta primers and 13 Jbeta primers. Clones were read by immunoSEQ multiplex PCR, and TCRdb kept only the in-frame ones, dropping some. The sample has approximately 150,000 clones, over 60% seen once. The CDR3 covers 17 residues. V lost 4 bases, J lost 0 bases, and 19 bases lay in between. CDR1 is SGHRS and CDR2 is YFSETQ in the germline V gene. This receptor was obtained from a woman younger than 45 in good health and CMV-seropositive. This chain connects TRBV5-1 to TRBJ1-2; maybe TRBD1 (5 bases). The sample consisted of PBMCs. The chain's CDR3 is CASSRTTGDLSNYGYTF. For the CDR3, the DNA is TGCGCCAGCAGCCGAACAACGGGGGATCTTTCTAACTATGGCTACACCTTC.